This TCR beta chain appears in the sequencing data of a study of T cell responses to AZD1222 COVID-19 vaccine. Whole-study findings and limits: Regions 160-218 and 743-854 held dominance among vaccine-associated CD4 TCRs, which spanned spike. The donor group comprised mostly white British people and more females; the analysis possibly underestimated clonal diversity. Baseline seropositives among AZD1222 recipients totaled only 5 to 7.

The assay was immunoSEQ multiplex PCR, and TCRdb's table has in-frame clones only and misses some. The table records roughly 130,000 clones, around 90% of them present only once. The CDR3 has 15 amino acids. The V and J ends lost 2 bases and 10 bases respectively, with 20 bases between them. Germline CDR1 and CDR2: MDHEN and SYDVKM. With regard to this clone: No antigen is known for it.

Here the sequenced sample was peripheral blood, taken on day 0 of AZD1222 vaccination. This sequence originates from an adult in good health. The chain links TRBV28 to TRBJ1-1; TRBD1 might be the D (5 bases). The CDR3 bases are TGTGCCAGCAGTTTAGAGACCCCAGGGATCCTGGGAGCTTTCTTT. Translation: CASSLETPGILGAFF.